Listed below are T cell receptor beta chains from one sample, sequenced in a study of response to subunit inactivated influenza vaccine. TCRdb processed the RT-PCR reads anew with MiXCR; each CDR3 protein has one entry. The sample has approximately 230,000 distinct CDR3 sequences; 10% to 15% are singletons. The specimen was non-naive T cells sorted from PBMCs, collected 14 to 15 days before vaccination. The receptors originated from a man aged 45-60 years who received an inactivated influenza vaccine. Each CDR3 is given with its conserved first and last residue. The D gene is left open where the match is weak. Only part of the rows carry a size: once, few, many, or a class if the clone is expanded.

clone size | D gene | J gene | V gene | CDR3 DNA | CDR3 protein
- | TRBD2 | TRBJ2-5 | TRBV29-1 | TGCAGCGTTGAAGGTTTGTCAGCGTCGGCGGGAGATATAGGAGAGACCCAGTACTTC | CSVEGLSASAGDIGETQYF
few | - | TRBJ1-2 | TRBV5-8 | TGTGCCAGCAGCGACCGTTGGGGGACCTATGGCTACACCTTC | CASSDRWGTYGYTF
many | TRBD1 | TRBJ2-1 | TRBV4-3 | TGCGCCAGCAGCCAAGATCGGGACAGCACCGAGCAGTTCTTC | CASSQDRDSTEQFF
- | - | TRBJ2-2 | TRBV20-1 | TGCAGTGCTAGAGTCACCGGGAAAATCAACACCGGGGAGCTGTTTTTT | CSARVTGKINTGELFF
- | - | TRBJ2-1 | TRBV7-2 | TGTGCCAGCAGCCGCGTCGTTGGTAATGAGCAGTTCTTC | CASSRVVGNEQFF
few | - | TRBJ1-5 | TRBV7-2 | TGTGCCAGCAACCAACAGGAGAATCAGCCCCAGCATTTT | CASNQQENQPQHF
- | TRBD1 | TRBJ2-2 | TRBV7-9 | TGTGCCAGCAGGAGGGACAGTGGGACCGGGGAGCTGTTTTTT | CASRRDSGTGELFF
- | TRBD2 | TRBJ2-1 | TRBV6-1 | TGTGCCAGCAGCAACACCGGGATGAGGAGCGGGAGATACAATGAGCAGTTCTTC | CASSNTGMRSGRYNEQFF
- | TRBD1 | TRBJ1-4 | TRBV3-1 | TGTGCCAGCAGCCTTCGCAGGACAGGAGAGGAACTGTTTTTT | CASSLRRTGEELFF
few | - | TRBJ1-4 | TRBV20-1 | TGCAGTGCTAGCGTACTAGGACAGCTTGAAAAACTGTTTTTT | CSASVLGQLEKLFF
- | TRBD1 | TRBJ2-7 | TRBV5-4 | TGTGCCAGCAGCCCGGGGACAGGGTTCGGCGGCGAGCAGTACTTC | CASSPGTGFGGEQYF
few | TRBD1 | TRBJ2-2 | TRBV20-1 | TGCAGTGCTAGAGAGCGCGACAGGGTGACCGGGGAGCTGTTTTTT | CSARERDRVTGELFF
many | TRBD2 | TRBJ2-3 | TRBV6-2/TRBV6-3 | TGTGCCAGCAGGCTTAGCGGGAGCTCCCCAGATACGCAGTATTTT | CASRLSGSSPDTQYF